The source of this T cell receptor (beta chain) is a study of cytomegalovirus exposure and HLA in healthy donors. Findings and caveats of the study: With further analysis later on, most CMV-associated TCR beta chains appeared HLA-restricted.

As for this clone: Its antigen is not known.

This CDR3 is built from 16 residues. V gave up 11 bases and J gave up 5 bases; unmatched junction bases: 20. The PCR had 60 Vbeta and 13 Jbeta primers. Method: immunoSEQ multiplex PCR; TCRdb's copy keeps in-frame clones and lacks some. Of about 63,000 clones in the sample, approximately 90% are singletons; the top ten hold roughly an eighth. This chain links TRBV23-1 with TRBJ1-2; TRBD1 agrees at 7 bases. TRBV23-1 is an open reading frame, and its role is uncertain. The material sequenced was PBMCs. The clonotype comes from a woman in her 30s in good health and CMV-seropositive. As DNA, the CDR3 is TGCGCCGTAGACAGACAGGGCCAAACAAGCCAATATGGCTACACCTTC. Translating it yields CAVDRQGQTSQYGYTF.